This T cell receptor (beta chain) derives from a study of T cells in women clearing cervical HPV infection. All donors had a single incident cervical HPV16 infection, not prevalent. TCR beta CDR3 amplified by multiplex PCR from roughly 1,100 ng genomic DNA. The table came from immunoSEQ multiplex PCR; TCRdb's copy has only in-frame clones and leaves some out. The table lists approximately 28,000 clones. Turning to this clone: The same CDR3 is also encoded by other DNA sequences in this sample.

Sequences were obtained from blood buffy coat. The TCR sequence derives from a woman between 18 and 75 years old with a cervical HPV16 infection that either progressed to CIN3+ or cleared (not recorded which).

This chain's CDR3 is CSARTSGSTDTQYF. The DNA read from the CDR3 is TGCAGTGCTAGGACTAGCGGGAGCACAGATACG. This chain links TRBV20-1 with TRBJ2-3; 10 nucleotides agree with TRBD2. Read data end 3 residues before the CDR3 end; the end is taken from the germline J gene. Trimming at V came to 3 bases and at J to 0 bases, leaving 0 bases not matched to a gene. This CDR3 has 14 amino acids. CDR1 is DFQATT, CDR2 SNEGSKA, per germline (reference sequence).